This T cell receptor (beta chain) was identified in a study of human versus mouse CDR3 diversity and MHC coevolution. Looking at the study overall: immunoSEQ was reported to reach one in 200,000 T cells sensitivity. The study, taken as a whole, reports: Among all groups, most of the three human donors showed least clonal inequality. On average, humans showed more CDR3 deletions and insertions than mice.

Comments on this clone: What it binds is unknown.

TCRdb keeps only in-frame clones here, not all; method: immunoSEQ multiplex PCR. Found here are around 77,000 clones, around 93% of them singletons; the top ten hold more than 0.13%. V shed 3 bases, J shed 7 bases, and the junction held 7 bases outside the gene matches. The V gene's germline CDR1 is GTSNPN and CDR2 SVGIG (reference sequence). The CDR3 totals 14 residues. Naive CD4 T cells, CD45RO-negative and CD62L-positive, were flow-sorted from PBMCs. V and J are TRBV30 and TRBJ2-5; 11 positions match TRBD2. This sequence was found in a person aged 30 to 69 in good health. Sequencing used naive CD4+ T cells from blood. The subset denotes: CD45RO-negative CD62L-positive naive CD4 T cells. As DNA, the CDR3 is TGTGCCTGGAGGGTAGCGGGGGGGCCGGGGACCCAGTACTTC. Translating gives CAWRVAGGPGTQYF.